This T cell receptor (beta chain) appears in the sequencing data of a study of blood T cell repertoires in COVID-19. Study-level background: T cells, B-cell-depleted T cells, or PBMCs supplied cDNA or gDNA.

Trimming pared 0 bases from V and 3 bases from J, leaving 9 bases between. The V gene's germline CDR1 is MGHRA and CDR2 YSYEKL. The CDR3 runs 14 residues. This clone has only a few counts. In the source study's methods: Reference gene primers were amplified, and this amplification served to estimate nucleated cell counts. Sequencing used immunoSEQ multiplex PCR; TCRdb keeps in-frame clones, though not all of them. For V, J and clone size, that table is used; D and trimming come from the DNA. The sample includes about 59,000 clones, roughly 84% of them seen just once. The rearrangement links TRBV4-1 to TRBJ2-7; D uncertain. The sample was peripheral blood. The receptor comes from a woman in her seventies with acute or convalescent COVID-19. The CDR3 region is CASSQEFRNYEQYF. DNA of the CDR3: TGCGCCAGCAGCCAAGAATTCAGGAACTACGAGCAGTACTTC.